This T cell receptor beta chain comes out of a study of cytomegalovirus exposure and HLA in healthy donors. The PCR ran on 60 Vbeta and 13 Jbeta primers. Repertoires were generated with immunoSEQ multiplex PCR, while TCRdb's copy carries only in-frame clones and drops some. The repertoire has 150,000 to 200,000 clones, around 80% of them found once; the top ten carry roughly 1.4%. This CDR3 has 15 amino acids. Trimming removed 6 bases from V and 1 base from J, with 12 bases in between. Germline V gene lookup returns CDR1 SNHLY and CDR2 FYNNEI. The clonotype was recovered from a girl aged 5-17 years in good health and CMV-seropositive. The V gene is TRBV2, the J gene TRBJ2-2, with D perhaps matching TRBD2 (6 bases). The sample consisted of PBMCs. In nucleotides, the CDR3 is TGTGCCAGCAGACCGGGACTTATGAACACCGGGGAGCTGTTTTTT. This codes for CASRPGLMNTGELFF.